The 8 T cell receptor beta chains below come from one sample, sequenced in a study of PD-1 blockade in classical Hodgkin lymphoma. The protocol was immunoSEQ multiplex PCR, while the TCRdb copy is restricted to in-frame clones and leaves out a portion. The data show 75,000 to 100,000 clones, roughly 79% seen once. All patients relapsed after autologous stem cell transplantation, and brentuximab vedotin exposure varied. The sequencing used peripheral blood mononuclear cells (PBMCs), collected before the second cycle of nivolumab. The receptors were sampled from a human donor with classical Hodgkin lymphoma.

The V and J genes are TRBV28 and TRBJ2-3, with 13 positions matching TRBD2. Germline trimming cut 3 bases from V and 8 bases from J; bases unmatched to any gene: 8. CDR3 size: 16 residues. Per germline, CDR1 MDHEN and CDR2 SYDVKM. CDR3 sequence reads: CASSLRLAGGHGTQYF. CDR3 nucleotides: TGTGCCAGCAGTTTGAGACTAGCGGGAGGTCATGGTACGCAGTATTTT.

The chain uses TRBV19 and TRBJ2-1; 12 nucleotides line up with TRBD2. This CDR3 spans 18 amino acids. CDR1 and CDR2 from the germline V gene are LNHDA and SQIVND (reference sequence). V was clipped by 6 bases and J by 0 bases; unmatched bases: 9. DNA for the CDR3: TGTGCCAGTAGCGGAGGGACTAGCGGGCTAATCTCCTACAATGAGCAGTTCTTC. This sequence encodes CASSGGTSGLISYNEQFF.

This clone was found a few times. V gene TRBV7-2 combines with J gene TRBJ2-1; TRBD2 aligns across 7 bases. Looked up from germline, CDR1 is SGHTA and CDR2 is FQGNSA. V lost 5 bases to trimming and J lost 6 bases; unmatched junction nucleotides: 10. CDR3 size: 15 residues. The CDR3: CASSGRTRSRNEQFF. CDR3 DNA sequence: TGTGCCAGCAGCGGGAGGACTAGAAGCCGCAATGAGCAGTTCTTC.

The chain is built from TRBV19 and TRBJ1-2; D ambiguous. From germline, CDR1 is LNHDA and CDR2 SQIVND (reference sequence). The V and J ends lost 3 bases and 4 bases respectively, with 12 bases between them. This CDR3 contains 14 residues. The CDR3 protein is CASSILGIGYGYTF. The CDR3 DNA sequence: TGTGCCAGTAGTATCCTGGGGATTGGCTATGGCTACACCTTC.

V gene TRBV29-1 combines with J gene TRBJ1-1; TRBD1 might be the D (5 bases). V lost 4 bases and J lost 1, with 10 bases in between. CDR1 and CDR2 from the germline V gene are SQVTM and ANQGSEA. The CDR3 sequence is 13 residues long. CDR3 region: CSVVGGTNTEAFF. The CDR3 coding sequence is TGCAGCGTTGTTGGAGGGACGAACACTGAAGCTTTCTTT.

CDR3 in DNA: TGCGCCAGCAAACCAGGCGAAGAGACCCAGTACTTC. It translates to CASKPGEETQYF. V usage is TRBV10-2 and J usage is TRBJ2-5; D remains unclear. This CDR3 has 12 residues. CDR1 is WSHSY and CDR2 is SAAADI in the germline V gene. The V end lost 7 bases, the J end lost 3 bases, and 9 bases lay between the germline ends.

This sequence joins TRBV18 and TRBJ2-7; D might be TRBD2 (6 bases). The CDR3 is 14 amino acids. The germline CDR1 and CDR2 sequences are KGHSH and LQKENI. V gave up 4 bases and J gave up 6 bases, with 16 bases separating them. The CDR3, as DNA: TGTGCCAGCTCACAGGACCCAGGCGGGACCGAGCAGTACTTC. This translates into CASSQDPGGTEQYF.

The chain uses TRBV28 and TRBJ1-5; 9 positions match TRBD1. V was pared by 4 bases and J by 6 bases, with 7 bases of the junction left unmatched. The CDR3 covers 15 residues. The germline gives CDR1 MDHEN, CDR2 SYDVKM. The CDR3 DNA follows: TGTGCCAGCAGTTCCACAGGGGGCTGGGTTCAGCCCCAGCATTTT. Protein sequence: CASSSTGGWVQPQHF.